This passage covers 13 T cell receptor beta chains from one sample sequenced in a study of T cell repertoires in cytomegalovirus infection (dated by TCRdb to between 2018 and 2021). In light of the paper, this sample's treatment or condition label describes: in vitro stimulation with specific CMV peptide epitopes to enrich CMV-specific T cells. The listed sequencing device is Illumina HiSeq 1500. TCRdb redid the processing of the public reads, applying fastp at Q25 and MiXCR, and retained in-frame beta chains. Each entry is one CDR3 protein sequence, shown with its most common DNA and genes. In this sample the table shows approximately 390,000 distinct CDR3 sequences, about 32% of which occur a single time. The ten most abundant clones make up approximately 13% of the sample. Their antigens are not known. The sample was cultured PBMCs, taken from culture after CMV antigen stimulation. Receptor source: a human donor in good health (CMV status not recorded). Some clones in this sample may be carry-over from other donors' samples.

The chain carries TRBV4-3 and TRBJ2-2, with D possibly being TRBD2 (5 bases). Trimming removed 1 base from V and 7 bases from J, with 13 bases in between. This CDR3 contains 15 residues. Germline CDR1 and CDR2: LGHNA and YSLEER. CDR3 protein: CASSQVTRGGGELFF. The CDR3 DNA follows: TGCGCCAGCAGCCAAGTCACCCGGGGTGGCGGGGAGCTGTTTTTT.

As DNA, the CDR3 is TGTGCCAGCTCACCCAACTCTCAAGACAGCGAGCAGTACTTC. As protein: CASSPNSQDSEQYF. The rearrangement links TRBV18 to TRBJ2-7; a weak D match, TRBD1 (5 bases). This CDR3 has 14 residues. Trimming took off 3 bases at V and 6 bases at J, with 15 bases between the two ends. Germline loops: CDR1 KGHSH, CDR2 LQKENI.

The rearrangement links TRBV10-3 to TRBJ2-7, with D unclear. The germline CDR1 and CDR2 sequences are ENHRY and SYGVKD. Trimming took 4 bases from V and 1 from J, leaving 5 bases between them. The CDR3 runs to 12 residues. The CDR3, as DNA: TGTGCCATCAGTGCTGAGTCCTACGAGCAGTACGTC. Protein product: CAISAESYEQYV.

This clonotype has only a few counts. The rearrangement joins TRBV7-9 to TRBJ2-1; 7 bases line up with TRBD1. The CDR3 extends over 13 amino acids. The junction had 5 bases not matched to a gene; V was cut back by 8 bases and J by 4 bases. CDR1 and CDR2 from the germline V gene are SEHNR and FQNEAQ (reference sequence). The CDR3 DNA is TGTGCCAGCGGGACAGCCCCGTACAATGAGCAGTTCTTC. Its translation is CASGTAPYNEQFF.

The chain uses TRBV7-2 and TRBJ2-2, with D possibly being TRBD1 (5 bases). The germline gives CDR1 SGHTA, CDR2 FQGNSA. The CDR3 extends over 15 amino acids. V was trimmed by 1 base and J by 0 bases, leaving 6 bases between them. CDR3 in amino acids: CASSLEGANTGELFF. In nucleotides, the CDR3 is TGTGCCAGCAGCTTAGAAGGGGCGAACACCGGGGAGCTGTTTTTT.

The chain is built from TRBV3-1 and TRBJ1-1; 8 positions match TRBD1. CDR3 size: 16 residues. Germline lookup yields CDR1 LGHDT and CDR2 YNNKEL (reference sequence). V was clipped by 7 bases and J by 2 bases; unmatched bases: 12. CDR3: CASTIRGGTGNTEAFF. The CDR3 coding sequence is TGTGCCAGCACCATTAGAGGGGGGACAGGCAACACTGAAGCTTTCTTT. The full variable domain, its missing parts supplied by reference TRBV3-1 and TRBJ1-1, is DTAVSQTPKYLVTQMGNDKSIKCEQNLGHDTMYWYKQDSKKFLKIMFSYNNKELIINETVPNRFSPKSPDKAHLNLHINSLELGDSAVYFCASTIRGGTGNTEAFFGQGTRLTVV.

The chain has TRBV15 and TRBJ2-5, with a weak D call TRBD1 (6 bases). Looked up from germline, CDR1 is LNHNV and CDR2 is YYDKDF (reference sequence). The CDR3 totals 14 residues. The ends were cut back, 0 bases at V and 4 bases at J, with 9 bases in the middle. CDR3 in DNA: TGTGCCACCAGCAGAGATCAGGGGCGAGAGACCCAGTACTTC. This gives the protein CATSRDQGRETQYF.

The CDR3 is CSARSREDHNEQFF. CDR3 sequence (DNA): TGCAGTGCTAGGTCCCGGGAGGACCACAATGAGCAGTTCTTC. The rearrangement links TRBV20-1 to TRBJ2-1; 7 bases line up with TRBD2. The CDR3 loop spans 14 amino acids. V was clipped by 3 bases and J by 5 bases; unmatched bases: 7. Looked up from germline, CDR1 is DFQATT and CDR2 is SNEGSKA (reference sequence).

This clonotype has only a few counts. The V and J genes are TRBV4-3 and TRBJ2-5, with 7 bases matching TRBD1. The CDR3 consists of 14 residues. From germline, CDR1 is LGHNA and CDR2 YSLEER. The trim removed 2 bases at V and 1 base at J, leaving 1 base unmatched. CDR3 coding DNA: TGCGCCAGCAGCCAATGGACAGGCCAAGAGACCCAGTACTTC. This translates into CASSQWTGQETQYF.

The chain uses TRBV12-3 or TRBV12-4 and TRBJ1-2; D perhaps matches TRBD1 (5 bases). The length of the CDR3 is 12 residues. Deletions cut 6 bases from V and 9 bases from J, with 14 bases between. This chain's CDR3 is CASSSSGTRYTF. The CDR3 region has the DNA TGTGCCAGCAGCTCTAGCGGGACTCGCTACACCTTC.

The chain joins TRBV6-6 to TRBJ2-6; 8 bases are a match to TRBD1. Trimming cost V 7 bases and J 4 bases; bases outside gene matches: 12. Germline V CDR1 and CDR2: MNHNY, SVGAGI (reference sequence). CDR3 length: 17 amino acids. CDR3 in amino acids: CASTNGQGTGGANVLTF. The CDR3 coding sequence is TGTGCCAGCACCAATGGACAGGGAACGGGAGGGGCCAACGTCCTGACTTTC.

This clonotype has a handful of counts. The rearrangement links TRBV7-2 to TRBJ1-1; D call uncertain. The CDR3 runs to 13 residues. Germline V gene data show CDR1 as SGHTA and CDR2 as FQGNSA. The V end was cut by 4 bases, the J end by 4 bases, with 10 bases between. The CDR3 here is CASSSLIGTEAFF. The CDR3 DNA reads TGTGCCAGCAGCTCACTCATTGGCACTGAAGCTTTCTTT.

This clonotype has just a few counts. V is TRBV11-2 and J is TRBJ2-4, with a tentative D call TRBD2 (5 bases). Germline V gene data show CDR1 as SGHAT and CDR2 as FQNNGV. The CDR3 consists of 20 residues. Trimming shortened V by 5 bases and J by 0 bases, and 26 bases separated the two germline ends. The CDR3 loop reads CASSEVAAGSLTIAKNIQYF. The CDR3 nucleotides read TGTGCCAGCAGCGAAGTCGCGGCGGGCAGTCTAACGATAGCCAAAAACATTCAGTACTTC.